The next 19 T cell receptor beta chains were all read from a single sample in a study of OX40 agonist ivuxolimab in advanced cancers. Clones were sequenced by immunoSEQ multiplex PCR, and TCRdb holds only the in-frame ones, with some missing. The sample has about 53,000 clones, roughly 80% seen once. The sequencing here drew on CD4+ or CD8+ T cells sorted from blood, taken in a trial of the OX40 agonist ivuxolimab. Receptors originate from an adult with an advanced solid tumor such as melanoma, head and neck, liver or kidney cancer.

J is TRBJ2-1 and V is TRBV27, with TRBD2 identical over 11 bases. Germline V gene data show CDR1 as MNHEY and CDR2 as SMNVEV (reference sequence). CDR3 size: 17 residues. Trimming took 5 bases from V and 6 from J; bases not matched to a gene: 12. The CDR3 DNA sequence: TGTGCCAGCAGTCCATTTACCGGGACTAGCGGCCTCAATGAGCAGTTCTTC. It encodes CASSPFTGTSGLNEQFF.

The CDR3 DNA reads as TGTGCCAGTACCACATTCCGGGGAGGGGACTATGGCTACACCTTC. It yields the protein CASTTFRGGDYGYTF. The chain joins TRBV19 to TRBJ1-2; maybe TRBD1 (5 bases). V was clipped by 7 bases and J by 3 bases, with 18 bases between them. Germline CDR1 and CDR2: LNHDA and SQIVND (reference sequence). The CDR3 contains 15 residues.

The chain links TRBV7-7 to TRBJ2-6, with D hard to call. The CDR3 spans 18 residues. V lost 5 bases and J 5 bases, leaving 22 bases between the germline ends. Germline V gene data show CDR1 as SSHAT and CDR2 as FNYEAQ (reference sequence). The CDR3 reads CASSSVIVPQSRANVLTF. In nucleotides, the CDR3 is TGTGCCAGCAGCAGTGTTATAGTGCCACAAAGTCGGGCCAACGTCCTGACTTTC.

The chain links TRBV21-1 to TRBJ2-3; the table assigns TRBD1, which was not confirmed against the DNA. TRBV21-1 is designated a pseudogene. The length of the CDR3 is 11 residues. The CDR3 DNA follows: TGTGCCAGCAGCGACAGAGATACGCAGTATTTT. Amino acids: CASSDRDTQYF.

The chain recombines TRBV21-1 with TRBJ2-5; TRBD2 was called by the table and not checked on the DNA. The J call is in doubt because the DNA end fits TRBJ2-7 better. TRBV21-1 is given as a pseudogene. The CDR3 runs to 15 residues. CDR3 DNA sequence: TGTGCCAGCAGCGCCGGGAGGAGGTTGGGGTACGAGCAGTACTTC. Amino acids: CASSAGRRLGYEQYF.

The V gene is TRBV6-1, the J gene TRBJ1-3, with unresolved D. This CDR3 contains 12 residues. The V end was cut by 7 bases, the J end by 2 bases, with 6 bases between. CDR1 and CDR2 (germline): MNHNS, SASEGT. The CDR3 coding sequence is TGTGCCAGCACCTCAACTGGAAACACCATATATTTT. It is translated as CASTSTGNTIYF.

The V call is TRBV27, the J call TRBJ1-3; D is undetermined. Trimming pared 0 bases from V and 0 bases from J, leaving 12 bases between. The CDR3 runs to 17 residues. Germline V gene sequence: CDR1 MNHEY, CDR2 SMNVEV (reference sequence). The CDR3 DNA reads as TGTGCCAGCAGTTTATCTGCAGGACGAAGCTCTGGAAACACCATATATTTT. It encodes CASSLSAGRSSGNTIYF.

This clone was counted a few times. CDR3 sequence (DNA): TGCGCCAGCAGAAGGACTAGCGGGAGGGAGACCCAGTACTTC. Protein: CASRRTSGRETQYF. The V and J genes are TRBV5-1 and TRBJ2-5; 14 bases are a match to TRBD2. Germline V gives CDR1 SGHRS, CDR2 YFSETQ. The V segment lost 5 bases and the J segment 5 bases; nucleotides outside the gene matches: 2. The length of the CDR3 is 14 residues. Full variable domain (missing parts from reference TRBV5-1 and TRBJ2-5): KAGVTQTPRYLIKTRGQQVTLSCSPISGHRSVSWYQQTPGQGLQFLFEYFSETQRNKGNFPGRFSGRQFSNSRSEMNVSTLELGDSALYLCASRRTSGRETQYFGPGTRLLVL.

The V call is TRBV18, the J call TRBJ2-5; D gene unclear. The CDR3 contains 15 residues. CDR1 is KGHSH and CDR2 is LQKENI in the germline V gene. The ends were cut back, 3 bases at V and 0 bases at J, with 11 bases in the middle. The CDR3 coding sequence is TGTGCCAGCTCACCCTACGACGGCTACCAAGAGACCCAGTACTTC. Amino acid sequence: CASSPYDGYQETQYF. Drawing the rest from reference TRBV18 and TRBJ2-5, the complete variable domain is NAGVMQNPRHLVRRRGQEARLRCSPMKGHSHVYWYRQLPEEGLKFMVYLQKENIIDESGMPKERFSAEFPKEGPSILRIQQVVRGDSAAYFCASSPYDGYQETQYFGPGTRLLVL.

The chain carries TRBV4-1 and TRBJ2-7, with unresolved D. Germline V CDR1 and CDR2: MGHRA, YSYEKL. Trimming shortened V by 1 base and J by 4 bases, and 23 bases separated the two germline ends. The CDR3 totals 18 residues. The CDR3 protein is CASSQGPRTVLTPYEQYF. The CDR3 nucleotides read TGCGCCAGCAGCCAAGGGCCTAGGACGGTTCTCACCCCTTACGAGCAGTACTTC.

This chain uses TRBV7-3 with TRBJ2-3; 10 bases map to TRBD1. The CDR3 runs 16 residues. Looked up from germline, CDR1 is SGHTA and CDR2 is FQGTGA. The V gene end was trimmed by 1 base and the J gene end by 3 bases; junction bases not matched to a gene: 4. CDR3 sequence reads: CASSLRRTGGTDTQYF. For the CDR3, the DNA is TGTGCCAGCAGCTTAAGGCGGACAGGGGGAACAGATACGCAGTATTTT.

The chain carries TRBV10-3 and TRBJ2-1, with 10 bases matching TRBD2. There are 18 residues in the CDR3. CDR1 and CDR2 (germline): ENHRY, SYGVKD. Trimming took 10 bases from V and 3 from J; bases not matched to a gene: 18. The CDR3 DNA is TGTGCCACGGAAGCAGGGGGCGGTCTAGCGGGAGTCTACAATGAGCAGTTCTTC. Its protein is CATEAGGGLAGVYNEQFF.

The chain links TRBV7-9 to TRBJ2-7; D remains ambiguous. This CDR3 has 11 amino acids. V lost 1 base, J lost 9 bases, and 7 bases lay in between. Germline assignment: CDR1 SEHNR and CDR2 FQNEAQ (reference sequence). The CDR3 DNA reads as TGTGCCAGCAGCTTAGGACCCTCGCAGTACTTC. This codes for CASSLGPSQYF.

In nucleotides, the CDR3 is TGTGCCAGCAGCATACTAGCCCGCAGCTCTGGGGCCAACGTCCTGACTTTC. Its translation: CASSILARSSGANVLTF. The chain links TRBV5-5 to TRBJ2-6; tentative D call: TRBD2 (6 bases). Trimming shortened V by 4 bases and J by 0 bases, and 14 bases separated the two germline ends. CDR1 and CDR2 from the germline V gene are SGHKS and YYEKEE (reference sequence). This CDR3 comprises 17 residues.

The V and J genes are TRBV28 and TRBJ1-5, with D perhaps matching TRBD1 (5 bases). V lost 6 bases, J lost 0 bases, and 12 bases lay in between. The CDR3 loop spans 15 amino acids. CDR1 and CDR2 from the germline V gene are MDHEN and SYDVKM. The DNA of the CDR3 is TGTGCCAGCAGAAACTCGGGGGTTAGCAATCAGCCCCAGCATTTT. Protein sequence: CASRNSGVSNQPQHF.

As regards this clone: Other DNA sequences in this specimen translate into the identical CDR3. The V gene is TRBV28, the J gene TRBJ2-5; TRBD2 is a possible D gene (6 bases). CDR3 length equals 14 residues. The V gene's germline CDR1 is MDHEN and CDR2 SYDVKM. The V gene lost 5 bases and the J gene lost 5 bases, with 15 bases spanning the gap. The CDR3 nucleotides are TGTGCCAGCAGTCGAGGGACTGGTCAGGAGACCCAGTACTTC. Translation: CASSRGTGQETQYF.

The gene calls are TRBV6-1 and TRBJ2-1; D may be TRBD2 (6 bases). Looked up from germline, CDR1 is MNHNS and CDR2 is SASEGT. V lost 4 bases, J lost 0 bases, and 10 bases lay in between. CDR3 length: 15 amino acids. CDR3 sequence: CASSGYGSSYNEQFF. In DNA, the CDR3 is TGTGCCAGCAGTGGATACGGGAGCTCCTACAATGAGCAGTTCTTC.

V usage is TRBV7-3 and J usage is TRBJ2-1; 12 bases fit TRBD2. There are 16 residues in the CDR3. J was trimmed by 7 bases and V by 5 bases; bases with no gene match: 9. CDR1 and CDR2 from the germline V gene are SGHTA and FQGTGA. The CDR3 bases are TGTGCCAGCAGCCCTGGCGGACTAGCGGGACTAAATGAGCAGTTCTTC. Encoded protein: CASSPGGLAGLNEQFF.

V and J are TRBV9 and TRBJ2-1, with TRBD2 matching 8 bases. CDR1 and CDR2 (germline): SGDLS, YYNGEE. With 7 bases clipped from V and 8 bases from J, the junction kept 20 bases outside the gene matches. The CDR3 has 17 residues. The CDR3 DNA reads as TGTGCCAGCCAAAAGGGAGCGGGAGTGAGGGGATTAGATGAGCAGTTCTTC. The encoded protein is CASQKGAGVRGLDEQFF.